This T cell receptor beta chain appears in the sequencing data of a study of cytomegalovirus exposure and HLA in healthy donors. Overall study context: The early release's HLA-typed donors yielded approximately 81 million unique TCRs.

The study's findings and limits: Sequencing likely produced, as an artifact, a cluster of highly shared sequence variants. An analysis that came later showed most CMV-associated TCR beta chains appearing HLA-restricted.

13 Jbeta primers and 60 Vbeta primers were used for the PCR. In the original workflow: In a later analysis, of around 85 million unique beta chains, roughly 10 million appeared in at least two donors. Measured with immunoSEQ multiplex PCR; TCRdb has only the in-frame clones, and not every one. The V and J calls and clone size are taken from that table; D and trimming were inferred from the DNA. This sample has hundreds of thousands of clones, with approximately 81% found just once. With regard to this clone: Its antigen is unidentified.

CDR1 is LGHNA, CDR2 YSLEER, per germline. J lost 2 bases, V lost 4 bases, and 5 bases had no gene match. The CDR3 loop spans 14 amino acids. The sequenced material came from PBMCs. The receptor comes from a man younger than 40 in good health and CMV-seronegative. J is TRBJ2-7 and V is TRBV4-3, with TRBD2 matching over 7 bases. The CDR3, as DNA: TGCGCCAGCAGCCCCGAGGCGGGGGCCTACGAGCAGTACTTC. The encoded protein is CASSPEAGAYEQYF.